The TCR beta chain under discussion was sequenced for a study of T cells in Graves' hyperthyroidism and ophthalmopathy. Study-level background: The initial diagnosis was the point when peripheral blood was collected, ahead of any treatment.

It was RNA transcripts that yielded the amplified TCR beta CDR3 regions. HTBI primers were the set used in a first-round RT-PCR of the TCR CDR3. TCRdb fed the multiplex PCR reads into MiXCR, producing one record per CDR3 protein. Of a few hundred thousand distinct CDR3 sequences listed, approximately 15% are singletons. The germline V and J ends were trimmed by 5 bases and 1 base, with 22 bases remaining between them. CDR1 DFQATT and CDR2 SNEGSKA come from the germline V gene (reference sequence). This CDR3 is 17 amino acids long. Diagnoses were made from clinical symptoms, serum measures (thyroxine and TRAb), thyroid ultrasound and orbital computed tomography. This clonotype was found a few times.

The chain recombines TRBV20-1 with TRBJ2-3; D is perhaps TRBD2 (6 bases). The source of this sequence is a woman aged 18-29 years with Graves' hyperthyroidism. Sequenced material: blood. The CDR3 spells CSASSGARVFGTDTQYF. As DNA, the CDR3 is TGCAGTGCTTCGTCGGGAGCGAGGGTGTTCGGCACAGATACGCAGTATTTT.